Listed here is a single T cell receptor beta chain. The antigen is undetermined. Looked up from germline, CDR1 is KGHSH and CDR2 is LQKENI. This CDR3 contains 14 residues. V lost 3 bases and J lost 1; bases outside the gene matches: 3. PCR primers comprised 60 Vbeta and 13 Jbeta primers. Under the authors' procedure: There were tens of millions of unique TCR beta chains by a later count, and approximately 11 million of them were shared. Clones were read by immunoSEQ multiplex PCR, and TCRdb kept only the in-frame ones, dropping some. V and J calls and clone size are as listed in that table; D and trimming were resolved from the DNA. There are roughly 71,000 clones in the sample, with 4.5% to 5% held by the top ten. This sample is drawn from a study of cytomegalovirus exposure and HLA in healthy donors. General study results and limits: A further, later analysis showed that HLA-associated TCR beta chains (compared with equally common others) were more clonally expanded. Being indistinguishable, some V segments were excluded, TRBV6-2 and TRBV6-3 among them.

Sequencing used PBMCs. This sequence originates from a woman between 40 and 50 years old in good health and CMV-seropositive. The V gene is TRBV18, the J gene TRBJ2-7, with TRBD1 identical over 7 bases. The CDR3 protein is CASSPLQGSYEQYF. The CDR3 DNA sequence: TGTGCCAGCTCACCTTTACAGGGGTCCTACGAGCAGTACTTC.